This entry is about one T cell receptor beta chain. The data were obtained in a study of CD8 T cells in Susac syndrome. The wider study: Treatment status at blood draw for the Susac syndrome patients was therapy-naive, corticosteroids, or intravenous immunoglobulin alone.

Reverse transcription of 0.5 to 1 ug RNA was performed with random hexamers. TCR beta CDR3 was amplified by immunoSEQ multiplex PCR. This amplification extended across 54 Vbeta and 13 Jbeta segments. TCRdb recomputed calls from the immunoSEQ multiplex PCR reads with MiXCR, one row per CDR3 protein. The table has 200,000 or so distinct CDR3 sequences, 95% seen once. The CDR3 length is 12 residues. Germline loops: CDR1 MNHEY, CDR2 SMNVEV (reference sequence). Deletions cut 3 bases from V and 5 bases from J, with 5 bases between. The patients with Susac syndrome were individuals who fulfilled the recently defined diagnostic criteria for disease that was either definite or probable.

Input material: CD8+ T cells from PBMCs. The V gene is TRBV27, the J gene TRBJ2-1; possible D gene TRBD2, 5 bases. The sequence came from a human donor with Susac syndrome. The CDR3 protein is CASSFGDNEQFF. In DNA, the CDR3 is TGTGCCAGCAGTTTCGGGGACAATGAGCAGTTCTTC.